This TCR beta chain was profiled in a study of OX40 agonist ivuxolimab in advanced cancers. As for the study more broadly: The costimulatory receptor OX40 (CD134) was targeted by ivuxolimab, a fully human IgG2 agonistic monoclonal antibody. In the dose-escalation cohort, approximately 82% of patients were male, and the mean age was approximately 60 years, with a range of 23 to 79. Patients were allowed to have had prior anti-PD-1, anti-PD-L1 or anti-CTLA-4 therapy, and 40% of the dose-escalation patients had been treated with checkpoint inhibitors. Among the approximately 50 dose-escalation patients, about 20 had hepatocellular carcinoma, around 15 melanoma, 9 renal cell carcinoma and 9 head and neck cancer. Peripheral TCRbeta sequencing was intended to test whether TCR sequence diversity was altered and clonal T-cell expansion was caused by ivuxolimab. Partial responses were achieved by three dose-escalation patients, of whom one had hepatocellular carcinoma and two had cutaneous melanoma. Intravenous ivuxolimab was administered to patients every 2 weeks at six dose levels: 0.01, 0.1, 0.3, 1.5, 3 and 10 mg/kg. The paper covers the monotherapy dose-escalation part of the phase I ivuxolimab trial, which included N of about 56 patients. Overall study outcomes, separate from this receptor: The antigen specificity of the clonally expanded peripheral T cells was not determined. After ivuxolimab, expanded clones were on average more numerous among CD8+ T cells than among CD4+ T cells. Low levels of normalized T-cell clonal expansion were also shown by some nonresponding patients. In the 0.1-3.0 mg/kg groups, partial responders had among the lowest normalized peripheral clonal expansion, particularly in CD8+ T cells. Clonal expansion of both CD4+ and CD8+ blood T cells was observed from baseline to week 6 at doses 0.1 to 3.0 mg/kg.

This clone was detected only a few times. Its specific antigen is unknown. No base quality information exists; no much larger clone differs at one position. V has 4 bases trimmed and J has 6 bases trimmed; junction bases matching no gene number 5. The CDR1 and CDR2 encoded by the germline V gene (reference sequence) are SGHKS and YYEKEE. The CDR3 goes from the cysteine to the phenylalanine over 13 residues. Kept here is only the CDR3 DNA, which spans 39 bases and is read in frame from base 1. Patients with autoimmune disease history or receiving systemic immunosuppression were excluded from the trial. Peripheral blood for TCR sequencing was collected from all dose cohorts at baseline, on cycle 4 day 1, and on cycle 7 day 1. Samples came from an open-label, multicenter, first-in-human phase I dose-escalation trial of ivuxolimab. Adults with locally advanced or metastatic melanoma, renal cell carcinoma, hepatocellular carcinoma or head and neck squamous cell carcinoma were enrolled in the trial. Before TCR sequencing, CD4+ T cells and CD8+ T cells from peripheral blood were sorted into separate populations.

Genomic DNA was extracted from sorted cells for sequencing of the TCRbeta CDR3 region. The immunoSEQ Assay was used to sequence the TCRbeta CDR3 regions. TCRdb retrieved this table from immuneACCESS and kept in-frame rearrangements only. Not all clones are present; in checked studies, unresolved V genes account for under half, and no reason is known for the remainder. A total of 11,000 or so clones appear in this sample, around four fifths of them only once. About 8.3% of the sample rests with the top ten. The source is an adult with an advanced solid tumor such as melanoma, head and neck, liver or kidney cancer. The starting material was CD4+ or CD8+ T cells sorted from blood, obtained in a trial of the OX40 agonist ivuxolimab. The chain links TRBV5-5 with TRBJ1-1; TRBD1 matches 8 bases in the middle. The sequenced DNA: TGTGCCAGCAGCAGGACAGGGTACGCTGAAGCTTTCTTT. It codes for CASSRTGYAEAFF.